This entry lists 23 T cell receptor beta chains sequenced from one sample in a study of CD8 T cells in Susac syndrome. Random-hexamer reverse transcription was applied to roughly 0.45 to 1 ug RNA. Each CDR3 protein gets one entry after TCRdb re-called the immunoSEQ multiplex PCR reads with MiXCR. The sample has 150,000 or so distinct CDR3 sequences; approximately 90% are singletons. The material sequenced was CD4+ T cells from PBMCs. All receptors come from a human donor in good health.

CDR3 protein: CASSDPGSGSTYEQYF. The CDR3 DNA sequence: TGTGCCAGCAGTGACCCGGGAAGCGGGAGTACCTACGAGCAGTACTTC. The chain combines TRBV6-2 or TRBV6-3 with TRBJ2-7; TRBD2 agrees at 8 bases. CDR3 length: 16 amino acids. With 5 bases clipped from V and 2 bases from J, the junction kept 11 bases outside the gene matches. Germline lookup yields CDR1 MNHEY and CDR2 SVGEGT.

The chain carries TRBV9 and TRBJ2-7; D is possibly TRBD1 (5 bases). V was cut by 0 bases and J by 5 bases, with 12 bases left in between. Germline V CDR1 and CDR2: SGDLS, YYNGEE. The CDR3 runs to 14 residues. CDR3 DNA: TGTGCCAGCAGCGTAGAAAGCAGGGCCGACGAGCAGTACTTC. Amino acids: CASSVESRADEQYF.

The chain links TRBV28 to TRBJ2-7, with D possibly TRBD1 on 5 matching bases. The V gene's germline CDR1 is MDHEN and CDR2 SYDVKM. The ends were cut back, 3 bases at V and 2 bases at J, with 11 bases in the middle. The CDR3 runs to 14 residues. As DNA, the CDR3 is TGTGCCAGCAGTTTTCAGGGAAGGACCTACGAGCAGTACTTC. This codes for CASSFQGRTYEQYF. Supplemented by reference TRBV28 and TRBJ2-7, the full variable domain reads DVKVTQSSRYLVKRTGEKVFLECVQDMDHENMFWYRQDPGLGLRLIYFSYDVKMKEKGDIPEGYSVSREKKERFSLILESASTNQTSMYLCASSFQGRTYEQYFGPGTRLTVT.

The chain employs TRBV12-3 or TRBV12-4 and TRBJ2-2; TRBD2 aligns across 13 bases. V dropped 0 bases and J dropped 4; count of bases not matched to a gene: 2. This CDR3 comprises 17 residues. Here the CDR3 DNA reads TGTGCCAGCAGTTTAGCGAGGACTAGCGGGGGCACCGGGGAGCTGTTTTTT. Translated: CASSLARTSGGTGELFF.

In nucleotides, the CDR3 is TGCGCCAGCAGCTTGATAGGGACAGCTGGGACTGAAGCTTTCTTT. It yields the protein CASSLIGTAGTEAFF. V usage is TRBV5-1 and J usage is TRBJ1-1, with 7 bases identical to TRBD1. Germline assignment: CDR1 SGHRS and CDR2 YFSETQ. The trim removed 1 base at V and 5 bases at J, leaving 8 bases unmatched. CDR3 length: 15 amino acids.

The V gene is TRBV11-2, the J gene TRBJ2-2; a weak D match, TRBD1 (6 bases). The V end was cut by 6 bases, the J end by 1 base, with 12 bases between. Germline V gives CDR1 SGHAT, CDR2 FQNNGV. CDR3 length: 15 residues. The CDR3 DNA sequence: TGTGCCAGCAGGGCAGGGGTTCGGAACACCGGGGAGCTGTTTTTT. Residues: CASRAGVRNTGELFF.

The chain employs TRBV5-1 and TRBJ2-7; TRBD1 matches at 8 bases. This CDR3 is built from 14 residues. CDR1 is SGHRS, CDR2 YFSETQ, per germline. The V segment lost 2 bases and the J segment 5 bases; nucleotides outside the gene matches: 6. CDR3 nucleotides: TGCGCCAGCAGCTTTAGAGCAGGGGGCAACGAGCAGTACTTC. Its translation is CASSFRAGGNEQYF. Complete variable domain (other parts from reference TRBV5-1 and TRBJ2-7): KAGVTQTPRYLIKTRGQQVTLSCSPISGHRSVSWYQQTPGQGLQFLFEYFSETQRNKGNFPGRFSGRQFSNSRSEMNVSTLELGDSALYLCASSFRAGGNEQYFGPGTRLTVT.

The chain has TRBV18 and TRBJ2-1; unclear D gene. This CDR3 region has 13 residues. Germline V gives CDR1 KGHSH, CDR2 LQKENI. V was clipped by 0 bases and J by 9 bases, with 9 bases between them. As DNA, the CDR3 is TGTGCCAGCTCACCACCGCACTTTGGTGAGCAGTTCTTC. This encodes CASSPPHFGEQFF.

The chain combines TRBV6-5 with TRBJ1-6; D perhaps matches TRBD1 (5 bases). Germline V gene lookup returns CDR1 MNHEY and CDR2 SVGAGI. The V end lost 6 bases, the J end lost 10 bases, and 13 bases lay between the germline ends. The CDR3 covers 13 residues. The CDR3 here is CASRDFRDSPLHF. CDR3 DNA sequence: TGTGCCAGCAGAGATTTTAGGGACTCACCCCTCCACTTT.

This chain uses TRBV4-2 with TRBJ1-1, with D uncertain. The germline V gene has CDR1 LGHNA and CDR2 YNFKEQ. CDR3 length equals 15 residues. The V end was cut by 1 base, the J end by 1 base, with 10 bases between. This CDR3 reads CASSQVAEGNTEAFF. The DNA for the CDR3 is TGTGCCAGCAGCCAAGTTGCTGAGGGGAACACTGAAGCTTTCTTT.

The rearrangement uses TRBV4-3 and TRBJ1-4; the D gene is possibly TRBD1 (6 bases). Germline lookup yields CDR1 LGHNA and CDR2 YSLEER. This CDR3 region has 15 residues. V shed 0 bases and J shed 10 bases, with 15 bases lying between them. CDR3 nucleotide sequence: TGCGCCAGCAGCCAAGATTGGCAGGGGATTGGAAAACTGTTTTTT. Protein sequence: CASSQDWQGIGKLFF.

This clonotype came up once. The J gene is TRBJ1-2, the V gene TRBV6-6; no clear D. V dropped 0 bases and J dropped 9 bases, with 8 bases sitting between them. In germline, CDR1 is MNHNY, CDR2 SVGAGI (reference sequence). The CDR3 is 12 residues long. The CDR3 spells CASSYSRESYTF. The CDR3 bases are TGTGCCAGCAGTTACTCGAGAGAGAGCTACACCTTC.

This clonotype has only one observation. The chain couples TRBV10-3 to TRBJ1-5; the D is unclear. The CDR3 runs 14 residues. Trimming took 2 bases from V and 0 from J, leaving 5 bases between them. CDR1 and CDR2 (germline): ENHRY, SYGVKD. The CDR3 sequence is CAISEEYSNQPQHF. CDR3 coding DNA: TGTGCCATCAGTGAGGAGTATAGCAATCAGCCCCAGCATTTT.

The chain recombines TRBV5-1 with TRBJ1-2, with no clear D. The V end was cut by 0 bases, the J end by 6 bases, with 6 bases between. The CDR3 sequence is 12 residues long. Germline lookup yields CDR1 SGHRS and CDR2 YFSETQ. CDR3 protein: CASSLVGNGYTF. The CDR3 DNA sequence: TGCGCCAGCAGCTTGGTGGGGAATGGCTACACCTTC.

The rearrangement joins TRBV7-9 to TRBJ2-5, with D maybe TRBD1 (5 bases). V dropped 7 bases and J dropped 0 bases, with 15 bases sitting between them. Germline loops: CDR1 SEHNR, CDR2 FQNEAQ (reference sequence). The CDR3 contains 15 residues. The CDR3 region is CASTLGAGYQETQYF. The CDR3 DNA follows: TGTGCCAGCACTCTAGGTGCAGGGTACCAAGAGACCCAGTACTTC.

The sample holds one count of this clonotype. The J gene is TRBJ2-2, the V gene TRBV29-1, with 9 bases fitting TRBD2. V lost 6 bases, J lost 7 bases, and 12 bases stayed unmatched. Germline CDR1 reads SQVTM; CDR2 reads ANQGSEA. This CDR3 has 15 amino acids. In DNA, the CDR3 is TGCAGCGTGAAAGGGGCTAGCGGGATTCTCGGGGAGCTGTTTTTT. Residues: CSVKGASGILGELFF.

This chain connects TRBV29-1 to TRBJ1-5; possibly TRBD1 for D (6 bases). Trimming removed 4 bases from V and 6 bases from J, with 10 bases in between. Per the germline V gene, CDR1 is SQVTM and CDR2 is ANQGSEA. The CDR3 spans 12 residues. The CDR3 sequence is CSVGQVGQPQHF. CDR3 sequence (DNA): TGCAGCGTTGGACAGGTCGGTCAGCCCCAGCATTTT.

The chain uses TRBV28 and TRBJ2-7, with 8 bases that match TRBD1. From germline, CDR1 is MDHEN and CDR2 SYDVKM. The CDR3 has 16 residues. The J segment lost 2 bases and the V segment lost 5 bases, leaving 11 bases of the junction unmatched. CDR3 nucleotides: TGTGCCAGCAGTCGGCGGACAGGGTCAGAAACCTACGAGCAGTACTTC. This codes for CASSRRTGSETYEQYF.

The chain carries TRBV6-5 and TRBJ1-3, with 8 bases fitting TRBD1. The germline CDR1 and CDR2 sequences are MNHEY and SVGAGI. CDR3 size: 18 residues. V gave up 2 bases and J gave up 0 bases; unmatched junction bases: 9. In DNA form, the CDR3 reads TGTGCCAGCAGTTACCCTTCACAGGGGGTGTACTCTGGAAACACCATATATTTT. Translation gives CASSYPSQGVYSGNTIYF.

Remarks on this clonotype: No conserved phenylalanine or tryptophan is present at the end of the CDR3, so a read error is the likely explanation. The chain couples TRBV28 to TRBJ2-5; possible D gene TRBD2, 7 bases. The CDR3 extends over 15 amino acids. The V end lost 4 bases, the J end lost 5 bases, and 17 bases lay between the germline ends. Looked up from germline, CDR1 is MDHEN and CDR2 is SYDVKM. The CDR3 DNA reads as TGTGCCAGCAGTTCCTCACAGGGAGCGGGGGAGACCCAGTACCTC. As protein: CASSSSQGAGETQYL.

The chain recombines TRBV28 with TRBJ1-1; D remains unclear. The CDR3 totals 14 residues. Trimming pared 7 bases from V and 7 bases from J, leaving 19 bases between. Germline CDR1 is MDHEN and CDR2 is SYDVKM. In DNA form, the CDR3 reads TGTGCCAGCACCACCGCACGGCACACAAATGAAGCTTTCTTT. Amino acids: CASTTARHTNEAFF.

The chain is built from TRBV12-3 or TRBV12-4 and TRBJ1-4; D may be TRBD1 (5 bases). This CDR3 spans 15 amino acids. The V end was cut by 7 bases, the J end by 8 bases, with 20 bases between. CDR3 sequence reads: CASTPRGSFGEKLFF. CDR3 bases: TGTGCCAGCACCCCACGGGGGAGCTTTGGGGAAAAACTGTTTTTT.

The CDR3 DNA is TGTGCCAGCTCACTTCGACAGCTCCGGACCGGGGAGCTGTTTTTT. The encoded protein is CASSLRQLRTGELFF. The chain has TRBV18 and TRBJ2-2; a possible D gene is TRBD1 (5 bases). This CDR3 region has 15 residues. Germline V lookup: CDR1 KGHSH, CDR2 LQKENI. V lost 4 bases and J 5 bases, leaving 14 bases between the germline ends.